Following are 11 T cell receptor beta chains from one sample sequenced in a study of CD8+ T cells in alopecia areata. Treatment described: oral pan-JAK inhibitor, 5-10 mg twice daily. Isolated RNA was reverse transcribed into cDNA used as the sequencing template. Sequencing used immunoSEQ multiplex PCR; TCRdb keeps in-frame clones, though not all of them. Of 200,000 or so clones listed, 35% to 40% are singletons. The sequencing here drew on CD4+ T cells sorted from blood, taken between weeks 30 and 35, from a patient treated with tofacitinib. These TCRs come from a human donor with alopecia areata.

As DNA, the CDR3 is TGTGCCAGCAGCTTAGTTGCGGGGGCCTCCTACGAGCAGTACTTC. Protein: CASSLVAGASYEQYF. The V gene is TRBV7-8, the J gene TRBJ2-7; tentative D call: TRBD2 (7 bases). The V end lost 1 base, the J end lost 0 bases, and 10 bases lay between the germline ends. This CDR3 region has 15 residues. Germline loops: CDR1 SGHVS, CDR2 FQNEAQ.

The chain is built from TRBV27 and TRBJ2-3; D is possibly TRBD1 (6 bases). This CDR3 has 16 amino acids. The germline gives CDR1 MNHEY, CDR2 SMNVEV (reference sequence). V dropped 5 bases and J dropped 1 base, with 16 bases sitting between them. The CDR3: CASSTRQAIGTDTQYF. The CDR3 DNA sequence: TGTGCCAGCAGTACCCGACAGGCCATTGGCACAGATACGCAGTATTTT.

The chain is built from TRBV25-1 and TRBJ2-7; weak D call: TRBD2 (5 bases). The DNA end favors TRBJ2-5, so the J call may be wrong. Germline V gene sequence: CDR1 MGHDK, CDR2 SYGVNS. The CDR3 runs 14 residues. The chain's CDR3 is CASSERNGVETQYF. The CDR3 region has the DNA TGTGCCAGCAGTGAAAGGAACGGGGTAGAGACCCAGTACTTC.

This chain links TRBV4-1 with TRBJ1-2, with 8 bases matching TRBD1. Germline V CDR1 and CDR2: MGHRA, YSYEKL. J gave up 4 bases and V 3 bases, and 7 bases lay outside the gene matches. The CDR3 has 15 amino acids. Here the CDR3 reads CASSHNRGNSYGYTF. As DNA, the CDR3 is TGCGCCAGCAGCCACAACAGGGGGAACAGCTATGGCTACACCTTC.

This clone was found a few times. The chain has TRBV27 and TRBJ2-7; 13 nucleotides align to TRBD2. Germline assignment: CDR1 MNHEY and CDR2 SMNVEV (reference sequence). This CDR3 is 15 amino acids long. J gave up 2 bases and V 5 bases, and 3 bases lay outside the gene matches. In DNA form, the CDR3 reads TGTGCCAGCAGTACCGGACTAGCGGGAGCCTACGAGCAGTACTTC. Amino acids: CASSTGLAGAYEQYF.

This clone showed up just a few times. The V gene is TRBV19, the J gene TRBJ1-4; 7 bases agree with TRBD1. The germline V gene has CDR1 LNHDA and CDR2 SQIVND (reference sequence). CDR3 length: 15 residues. The V gene end was trimmed by 5 bases and the J gene end by 8 bases; junction bases not matched to a gene: 11. In nucleotides, the CDR3 is TGTGCCAGTAGTCCCCCCGGAACAGGGGCCGAAAAACTGTTTTTT. This gives the protein CASSPPGTGAEKLFF.

This clone turned up a few times. The genes are TRBV6-5 and TRBJ1-1; D is uncertain. The germline V and J ends were trimmed by 7 bases and 1 base, with 16 bases remaining between them. The CDR3 loop spans 15 amino acids. The V gene's germline CDR1 is MNHEY and CDR2 SVGAGI. DNA of the CDR3: TGTGCCAGCAAAACGGTAGGGCGATCGAACACTGAAGCTTTCTTT. Translation gives CASKTVGRSNTEAFF.

This clone was counted a few times. The CDR3 loop reads CASSWQGNGYTF. The CDR3 DNA reads as TGTGCCAGCAGTTGGCAGGGAAATGGCTACACCTTC. The rearrangement joins TRBV6-5 to TRBJ1-2; possible D gene TRBD1, 5 bases. Germline lookup yields CDR1 MNHEY and CDR2 SVGAGI. The CDR3 length is 12 residues. V was shortened by 4 bases and J by 6 bases, with 9 bases between the two germline ends.

The rearrangement links TRBV19 to TRBJ2-3; D is possibly TRBD1 (6 bases). This CDR3 has 12 residues. Germline values: CDR1 LNHDA, CDR2 SQIVND (reference sequence). V lost 6 bases and J 4 bases, leaving 8 bases between the germline ends. The CDR3 region has the DNA TGTGCCAGTAGATCAGGGGCAGATACGCAGTATTTT. Protein sequence: CASRSGADTQYF.

There are many counts of this clone. The genes are TRBV19 and TRBJ1-5; 9 bases map to TRBD1. The length of the CDR3 is 14 residues. In germline, CDR1 is LNHDA, CDR2 SQIVND (reference sequence). J gave up 5 bases and V 3 bases, and 2 bases lay outside the gene matches. The CDR3 DNA reads as TGTGCCAGTAGTATGGGGACAGGGTATCAGCCCCAGCATTTT. It specifies CASSMGTGYQPQHF.

This clone was observed a handful of times. The chain couples TRBV2 to TRBJ1-2; 8 bases fit TRBD1. Germline CDR1 SNHLY, CDR2 FYNNEI. The CDR3 consists of 15 residues. J was trimmed by 4 bases and V by 6 bases; bases with no gene match: 10. This CDR3 is CASRVESGGSYGYTF. CDR3 nucleotide sequence: TGTGCCAGCAGAGTCGAGTCAGGGGGCAGCTATGGCTACACCTTC.